The present entry profiles one T cell receptor (beta chain) with its context. What it binds is not known. PCR was performed using 60 Vbeta and 13 Jbeta primers. Sequencing was performed with immunoSEQ multiplex PCR; in TCRdb, only in-frame clones are kept and a portion is missing. Of about 110,000 clones listed, around 79% are singletons. This sample is drawn from a study of cytomegalovirus exposure and HLA in healthy donors. Study-level results: Near-uniform donor sequencing depth was presumed by presence/absence analyses. An analysis was carried out at a later point. It showed that HLA-associated TCR beta chains were more clonally expanded than equally common non-associated chains.

Germline V CDR1 and CDR2: MGHRA, YSYEKL. J was trimmed by 8 bases and V by 2 bases; bases with no gene match: 4. The CDR3 contains 15 residues. Specimen: PBMCs. V and J are TRBV4-1 and TRBJ2-1; 12 bases are shared with TRBD2. The source of this sequence is a woman aged 25-40 years in good health and CMV-seronegative. The CDR3 DNA reads as TGCGCCAGCAGCCAACCCACTAGCGGGAGGCATGAGCAGTTCTTC. This gives the protein CASSQPTSGRHEQFF.